Listed below are T cell receptor beta chains from one sample, sequenced in a study of cytomegalovirus exposure and HLA in healthy donors. Assay used: immunoSEQ multiplex PCR; TCRdb lists only in-frame clones, some missing. The repertoire holds 100,000 to 120,000 clones, approximately 74% seen once, with more than 3.5% in the top ten. Sequencing was performed on PBMCs. Source of these receptors: a woman aged 40-49 years in good health and CMV-seropositive. Both conserved end residues are part of each CDR3. D genes are given only for firm matches.

DNA	CDR3	V	J	D
TGTGCCAGTACCCCTAGCGGGAGCTCCTACGAGCAGTACTTC	CASTPSGSSYEQYF	TRBV19	TRBJ2-7	TRBD2
TGTGCCAGCAGTGAAATTGGCGGGGGAATCGTCGGGGAGCTGTTTTTT	CASSEIGGGIVGELFF	TRBV6-1	TRBJ2-2	TRBD2
TGTGCCAGCAGCGTCCTAGCGGGGGGGCCTCCAGATACGCAGTATTTT	CASSVLAGGPPDTQYF	TRBV9	TRBJ2-3	TRBD2
TGTGCCATCAGTGATGGCGGGGGAAGAAGGAATGAGCAGTTCTTC	CAISDGGGRRNEQFF	TRBV10-3	TRBJ2-1	TRBD2
TGTGCCAGCAGTTCACAGGGGGCGATCCCTTCACCCCTCCACTTT	CASSSQGAIPSPLHF	TRBV2	TRBJ1-6	TRBD1
TGTGCCAGCAGCTTGGATCCGGGGGGCTACAATGAGCAGTTCTTC	CASSLDPGGYNEQFF	TRBV5-8	TRBJ2-1	TRBD2
TGTGCCAGCTCACCTAACGGACAGGACATTCAGTACTTC	CASSPNGQDIQYF	TRBV18	TRBJ2-4	TRBD1
TGTGCCAGCAGCCACAGGGGAGACGGAACGCCCCAGCATTTT	CASSHRGDGTPQHF	TRBV13	TRBJ1-5	TRBD1
TGTGCCAGCACAGGGGGAATTAACACTGAAGCTTTCTTT	CASTGGINTEAFF	TRBV7-9	TRBJ1-1	TRBD1
TGCGCCAGCAGCCTCCTACGACGGGGGGCACCCTTCTACAATGAGCAGTTCTTC	CASSLLRRGAPFYNEQFF	TRBV4-1	TRBJ2-1	-